One sample yielded the 17 T cell receptor beta chains listed below, sequenced in a study of cytomegalovirus exposure and HLA in healthy donors. The PCR used 60 Vbeta and 13 Jbeta primers. Clones were sequenced by immunoSEQ multiplex PCR, and TCRdb holds only the in-frame ones, with some missing. The repertoire holds over 150,000 clones, with roughly 84% as singletons. Sequencing used PBMCs. The receptors were sampled from a man aged 25-45 years in good health and CMV-seropositive.

The chain uses TRBV15 and TRBJ2-1, with 7 bases matching TRBD2. CDR1 and CDR2 (germline): LNHNV, YYDKDF (reference sequence). The V and J ends lost 1 base and 5 bases, in that order; junction bases with no gene match: 14. The CDR3 is 18 amino acids. The CDR3 here is CATSRGPFAGELDNEQFF. CDR3 coding DNA: TGTGCCACCAGCAGAGGCCCCTTCGCGGGAGAGCTCGACAATGAGCAGTTCTTC.

The chain links TRBV15 to TRBJ1-5; 12 positions match TRBD1. The V gene's germline CDR1 is LNHNV and CDR2 YYDKDF (reference sequence). CDR3 length equals 16 residues. V dropped 0 bases and J dropped 6; count of bases not matched to a gene: 3. The CDR3 loop is CATSREEGQGAQPQHF. Here the CDR3 DNA reads TGTGCCACCAGCAGAGAGGAGGGACAGGGGGCTCAGCCCCAGCATTTT.

The genes are TRBV21-1 and TRBJ1-5; the table gives TRBD1 as D, unverified against the DNA. TRBV21-1 counts as a pseudogene. CDR3 length: 15 amino acids. CDR3 in amino acids: CASSVTGRRNQPQHF. CDR3 nucleotide sequence: TGTGCCAGCAGTGTAACAGGGAGACGCAATCAGCCCCAGCATTTT.

The chain recombines TRBV2 with TRBJ2-1; no definite D call. The CDR3 covers 15 residues. The V end was cut by 5 bases, the J end by 2 bases, with 13 bases between. From germline, CDR1 is SNHLY and CDR2 FYNNEI. CDR3 protein: CASSPTQTTYNEQFF. CDR3 DNA: TGTGCCAGCAGTCCTACCCAAACTACCTACAATGAGCAGTTCTTC. The full variable domain, with the rest looked up from reference TRBV2 and TRBJ2-1, is EPEVTQTPSHQVTQMGQEVILRCVPISNHLYFYWYRQILGQKVEFLVSFYNNEISEKSEIFDDQFSVERPDGSNFTLKIRSTKLEDSAMYFCASSPTQTTYNEQFFGPGTRLTVL.

The chain carries TRBV6-5 and TRBJ1-1; D possibly corresponds to TRBD1 (5 bases). The CDR3 sequence is 16 residues long. Per germline, CDR1 MNHEY and CDR2 SVGAGI. V lost 2 bases and J lost 0, with 13 bases in between. The CDR3, as DNA: TGTGCCAGCAGTTACAATAGGGAGGGGATGAACACTGAAGCTTTCTTT. Amino acids: CASSYNREGMNTEAFF.

The J gene is TRBJ1-1, the V gene TRBV6-5; possible D gene TRBD1, 5 bases. The CDR3 sequence is 15 residues long. Trimming pared 6 bases from V and 4 bases from J, leaving 18 bases between. Germline-derived CDR1 and CDR2 are MNHEY and SVGAGI. CDR3 sequence (DNA): TGTGCCAGCAGCCCAGGGTCGTCACTGAGCACTGAAGCTTTCTTT. Amino acids: CASSPGSSLSTEAFF.

The rearrangement uses TRBV7-9 and TRBJ1-4; 7 bases align to TRBD1. The CDR3 runs to 14 residues. V shed 7 bases, J shed 5 bases, and the junction held 7 bases outside the gene matches. Looked up from germline, CDR1 is SEHNR and CDR2 is FQNEAQ (reference sequence). DNA for the CDR3: TGTGCCAGCAAACTGACAGGGCAGAATGAAAAACTGTTTTTT. Translated, it gives CASKLTGQNEKLFF.

CDR3 sequence reads: CASSPFGRTSGFGEQFF. DNA of the CDR3: TGTGCCAGCTCACCATTCGGGAGGACTAGCGGTTTCGGTGAGCAGTTCTTC. V gene TRBV18 combines with J gene TRBJ2-1; TRBD2 matches at 10 bases. Per the germline V gene, CDR1 is KGHSH and CDR2 is LQKENI. J gave up 9 bases and V 2 bases, and 13 bases lay outside the gene matches. The CDR3 runs to 17 residues.

The chain joins TRBV19 to TRBJ1-2; D may be TRBD1 (5 bases). V lost 0 bases, J lost 7 bases, and 18 bases lay in between. Germline-derived CDR1 and CDR2 are LNHDA and SQIVND (reference sequence). CDR3 size: 16 residues. The CDR3 nucleotides read TGTGCCAGTAGTATAGATCGTTCGGGGGGTGGCAGTGGCTACACCTTC. It yields the protein CASSIDRSGGGSGYTF.

This clone has a single count. One junction end disagrees with the germline gene, perhaps due to a read error. The CDR3 DNA follows: TGTGCCGGCAGCGTAGTGCAGGAAGACACTGAAGCTTTCTTT. Protein product: CAGSVVQEDTEAFF. V usage is TRBV9 and J usage is TRBJ1-1; the D is unclear. Germline assignment: CDR1 SGDLS and CDR2 YYNGEE. This CDR3 contains 14 residues.

The chain carries TRBV9 and TRBJ2-1; 7 nucleotides align to TRBD1. The length of the CDR3 is 15 residues. Trimming cost V 2 bases and J 6 bases; bases outside gene matches: 8. Germline CDR1 and CDR2: SGDLS and YYNGEE. CDR3 DNA: TGTGCCAGCAGCGTTGTGCCCAGACAGGGCAATGAGCAGTTCTTC. It codes for CASSVVPRQGNEQFF.

There are a few counts of this clone. The chain carries TRBV18 and TRBJ2-3, with D possibly TRBD1 on 6 matching bases. Trimming left V 4 bases short and J 4 bases short, with 18 bases between. Germline V CDR1 and CDR2: KGHSH, LQKENI. The CDR3 extends over 16 amino acids. The CDR3 spells CASSLGGTNRADTQYF. The DNA of the CDR3 is TGTGCCAGCTCACTCGGTGGGACAAACAGAGCAGATACGCAGTATTTT.

V usage is TRBV5-1 and J usage is TRBJ1-4; possible D gene TRBD1, 6 bases. The CDR3 loop spans 14 amino acids. Trimming pared 3 bases from V and 7 bases from J, leaving 13 bases between. Germline V gives CDR1 SGHRS, CDR2 YFSETQ. The CDR3 DNA sequence: TGCGCCAGCAGCTCACAGGGAGGGAGTGAAAAACTGTTTTTT. Protein product: CASSSQGGSEKLFF.

This sequence joins TRBV13 and TRBJ2-1; 7 bases agree with TRBD2. The CDR3 contains 14 residues. Germline V gives CDR1 PRHDT, CDR2 FYEKMQ (reference sequence). V shed 8 bases, J shed 5 bases, and the junction held 9 bases outside the gene matches. DNA for the CDR3: TGTGCCAGCCAGTGGTTACTAGCGAACAATGAGCAGTTCTTC. As protein: CASQWLLANNEQFF.

A few counts support this clone. The chain recombines TRBV4-1 with TRBJ1-4, with D perhaps matching TRBD1 (5 bases). Germline CDR1 reads MGHRA; CDR2 reads YSYEKL. The length of the CDR3 is 14 residues. V lost 4 bases to trimming and J lost 6 bases, with 12 bases between them. CDR3 in amino acids: CASSPYGGYEKLFF. DNA for the CDR3: TGCGCCAGCAGCCCGTATGGGGGGTATGAAAAACTGTTTTTT.

The V and J genes are TRBV7-2 and TRBJ1-3; TRBD1 might be the D (5 bases). Trimming left V 2 bases short and J 1 base short, with 18 bases between. The CDR3 length is 18 residues. CDR1 and CDR2 from the germline V gene are SGHTA and FQGNSA. The CDR3 protein is CASSLLIDQRQSGNTIYF. The DNA of the CDR3 is TGTGCCAGCAGCTTATTAATTGACCAAAGACAGTCTGGAAACACCATATATTTT.

The chain has TRBV6-6 and TRBJ2-5, with 7 nucleotides matching TRBD1. Germline V gives CDR1 MNHNY, CDR2 SVGAGI (reference sequence). This CDR3 is built from 14 residues. V lost 2 bases to trimming and J lost 5 bases; unmatched junction nucleotides: 5. This CDR3 reads CASSYRGRGETQYF. DNA for the CDR3: TGTGCCAGCAGTTACCGGGGCAGGGGGGAGACCCAGTACTTC.